This paragraph covers one TCR beta chain sequence. Its antigen is not yet known. No much larger clonotype is one base removed from it; base qualities were not supplied. This sample is part of a study of beta chain features in type 1 diabetes (dated by TCRdb to the late 2010s). The study in broad terms: Mean age, gender distribution, total cell number and subset yield were not different between patients and healthy donors. A total of 107,917,701 sorted cells were examined across all samples, and the number of cells per subset was strongly correlated with RNA yield. In the study, TCRB repertoires of sorted circulating CD4+ T cell subsets from recently diagnosed type 1 diabetes patients were compared with those of matched healthy donors. Whereas all 30 or so donors provided naive and central memory subsets, regulatory and stem cell-like memory subsets were isolated from just 8 patients and roughly 8 healthy donors.

Overall study results and their limits: Naive, central memory and regulatory TCRB repertoires appeared to be more alike among patients than among healthy donors. Because cDNA was sequenced instead of genomic DNA, highly expressing activated cells could be over-represented, though the groups showed no difference in activation or CD3 levels. Fewer insertions and more nucleotide deletions at VDJ recombination sites were observed in patients with type 1 diabetes, implying thymic rearrangement abnormalities. A moderate but significant shortening of TCRB CDR3 length was observed in type 1 diabetes patients in all four CD4+ subsets. Shorter templates might have been favored by PCR, but patient and control samples were amplified and corrected together, so both groups would have been affected equally by any skew. HLA sub-analyses involved small numbers of individuals, so any influence of HLA type on TCRB rearrangement remained unresolved.

The entire isolated RNA was reverse transcribed using the High Capacity cDNA Reverse Transcription Kit, and thus expressed TCRB transcripts were sequenced. Deep immunoSEQ sequencing was applied to naive, central memory and regulatory T cell samples, giving an average of about 3.6 million total reads per sample. After sorted cells were lysed in RLT buffer, RNA was extracted with DNase-treated RNeasy Micro or Mini kits, with the choice depending on cell number. To prevent cross-contamination, every cell subset was processed on its own, while patient and healthy donor samples were processed together. The immunoSEQ multiplex PCR was used to amplify TCRB sequences from cDNA, yielding 87-bp fragments that span the CDR3 region. Sequencing of the amplicons was performed on the Illumina HiSeq platform. The published analysis was carried out like this. PCR bias was computationally corrected using synthetic template baselines, reads within Hamming distance 2 were collapsed, and singletons that could not be merged were discarded. Reads were aligned against IMGT to assign V, D and J genes, CDR3 length and insertions or deletions at six rearrangement sites. Within each subset, clonotype counts were normalized to sorted cell number, after which true diversity and Gini coefficients were computed with the tcR R package. Repertoire sharing was quantified using the overlap coefficient calculated on TCRB nucleotide sequences. TCRdb took over this immuneACCESS table, retaining in-frame rearrangements with V and J assigned. Such tables are incomplete; in checked studies, under half of the missing clones stem from an unresolved V gene, and the remainder is unexplained. Clone size and the V and J calls come from that table; the DNA yielded D and trimming. The sample profile shows about 40,000 clones; roughly 64% of them were found once. The top ten hold 2% to 2.5% of the sample.

The germline V gene supplies CDR1 SGHAT and CDR2 FQNNGV. The CDR3 spans 15 residues, from the cysteine through the phenylalanine. Solely the CDR3 DNA is kept, with 45 bases framed from the first base. Between the V and J ends, shortened by 1 base and 1 base respectively, the junction contains 7 bases. Each donor gave one peripheral blood draw, averaging approximately 120 mL, which was collected into heparinised tubes. A BD FACSAria II was used to sort naive, central memory, regulatory and stem cell-like memory CD4+ T cells with a panel that included CD45RO, CCR7, CD25, CD127, CD95 and CD27. All sorted populations exceeded 95% purity. PBMCs were isolated right away by Lymphoprep density gradient centrifugation and were stained directly, without culture. So that batch effects would be minimized, each experiment stained and sorted samples in pairs, pairing one healthy donor with one patient.

The V and J segments used are TRBV11-2 and TRBJ2-2; the D gene is unclear. The sequenced material came from Tregs from blood. This specimen's cell subset or site label, per the study, means: regulatory CD4+ T cells. The origin of this receptor is a woman aged 25 to 39 in good health. The CDR3 reads CASSLGQWNTGELFF. The DNA reads as follows: TGTGCCAGCAGCTTAGGTCAATGGAACACCGGGGAGCTGTTTTTT.